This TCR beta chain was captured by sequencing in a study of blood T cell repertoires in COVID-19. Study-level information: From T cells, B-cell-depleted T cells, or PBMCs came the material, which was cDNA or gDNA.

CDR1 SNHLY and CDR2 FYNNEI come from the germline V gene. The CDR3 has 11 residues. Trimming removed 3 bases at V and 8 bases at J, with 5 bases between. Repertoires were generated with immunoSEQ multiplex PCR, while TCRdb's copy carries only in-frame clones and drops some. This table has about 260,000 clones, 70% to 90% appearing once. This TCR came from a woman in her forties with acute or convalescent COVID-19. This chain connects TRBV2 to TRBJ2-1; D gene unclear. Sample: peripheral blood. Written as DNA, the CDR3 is TGTGCCAGCAGTGAGAGGTATGAGCAGTTCTTC. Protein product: CASSERYEQFF.